Listed below are T cell receptor beta chains from one sample, sequenced in a study of regulatory T cells in long-lasting Graves disease. TCRdb itself ran the multiplex PCR reads through MiXCR, one entry per CDR3 protein. The sample yields around 460,000 distinct CDR3 sequences, approximately 23% seen once. Source: peripheral blood mononuclear cells (PBMCs), taken when the disease was refractory, from a patient treated with antithyroid drugs. Source of these receptors: a female donor with Graves disease. Each CDR3 is given with its conserved first and last residue. D genes are given only for firm matches. A row's size may be missing; if present it is once, few, many or a size class.

abundance	len	d_gene	v_gene	j_gene	CDR3aa	CDR3nt
many	17	NA	TRBV28	TRBJ1-3	CASRPGPGSFSGNTIYF	TGTGCCAGCAGGCCCGGCCCCGGGAGTTTCTCTGGAAACACCATATATTTT
NA	16	TRBD1	TRBV2	TRBJ1-5	CASSLGTGNGNQPQHF	TGTGCCAGCAGCCTAGGGACAGGGAATGGCAATCAGCCCCAGCATTTT
many	12	NA	TRBV28	TRBJ2-7	CASSLSPYEQYF	TGTGCCAGCAGTTTATCTCCCTACGAGCAGTACTTC
many	13	NA	TRBV25-1	TRBJ1-5	CATQGTGNQPQHF	TGTGCCACCCAAGGAACGGGCAATCAGCCCCAGCATTTT
NA	15	NA	TRBV5-5	TRBJ2-4	CASGHEGAAKNIQYF	TGTGCCAGCGGCCATGAGGGAGCGGCCAAAAACATTCAGTACTTC
many	14	NA	TRBV15	TRBJ2-7	CATSRSPESYEQYF	TGTGCCACCAGCAGATCCCCAGAATCCTACGAGCAGTACTTC
many	13	NA	TRBV6-1	TRBJ1-1	CASSPGGGNEAFF	TGTGCCAGCAGCCCCGGTGGGGGGAATGAAGCTTTCTTT
many	15	NA	TRBV6-1	TRBJ1-4	CASRGKDGFNEKLFF	TGTGCCAGCAGGGGAAAGGACGGCTTTAATGAAAAACTGTTTTTT
NA	13	NA	TRBV20-1	TRBJ2-7	CSARVPVSYEQYF	TGCAGTGCTAGAGTGCCAGTATCCTACGAGCAGTACTTC
few	14	NA	TRBV5-1	TRBJ1-2	CASSLQGMAYGYTF	TGCGCCAGCAGCTTACAGGGTATGGCCTATGGCTACACCTTC
many	13	TRBD1	TRBV28	TRBJ2-7	CASTTGGGYEQYF	TGTGCCAGTACCACAGGGGGCGGCTACGAGCAGTACTTC
many	15	NA	TRBV28	TRBJ2-7	CASSRPGWPSYEQYF	TGTGCCAGTAGCCGACCAGGGTGGCCTTCCTACGAGCAGTACTTC
many	11	NA	TRBV12-3/TRBV12-4	TRBJ1-1	CASSLQGAAFF	TGTGCCAGCAGTTTACAGGGTGCAGCTTTCTTT
few	12	NA	TRBV30	TRBJ2-2	CAWSTRTGELFF	TGTGCCTGGAGTACCCGAACCGGGGAGCTGTTTTTT
NA	17	NA	TRBV2	TRBJ2-1	CASSVPSGSFSYNEQFF	TGTGCCAGCAGTGTGCCCTCCGGGAGCTTCTCCTACAATGAGCAGTTCTTC
many	14	TRBD1	TRBV28	TRBJ1-2	CASTIAGTGYGYTF	TGTGCCAGCACAATTGCCGGGACAGGGTATGGCTACACCTTC
few	15	NA	TRBV6-2/TRBV6-3	TRBJ2-6	CASSHQNSGANVLTF	TGTGCCAGCAGCCACCAGAACTCTGGGGCCAACGTCCTGACTTTC
NA	14	TRBD1	TRBV30	TRBJ1-2	CAWSRDRGWNGYTF	TGTGCCTGGAGCCGGGACAGGGGGTGGAATGGCTACACCTTC
many	15	NA	TRBV7-9	TRBJ2-5	CASSPLGARAETQYF	TGTGCCAGCAGCCCCCTGGGGGCTCGGGCTGAGACCCAGTACTTC
many	13	TRBD1	TRBV2	TRBJ1-1	CASRLQGGTEAFF	TGTGCCAGCAGACTCCAGGGGGGAACTGAAGCTTTCTTT
NA	15	NA	TRBV2	TRBJ2-1	CASPGGAGRRNEQFF	TGTGCCAGCCCCGGAGGGGCAGGGAGGCGCAATGAGCAGTTCTTC
few	16	TRBD2	TRBV20-1	TRBJ2-3	CSAQSALAGSTDTQYF	TGCAGTGCTCAATCTGCTTTAGCGGGTAGCACAGATACGCAGTATTTT
few	16	NA	TRBV6-1	TRBJ2-4	CASSTPLQGPKNIQYF	TGTGCCAGCAGTACACCTTTACAGGGTCCCAAAAACATTCAGTACTTC
many	15	TRBD2	TRBV28	TRBJ2-7	CATKGTRWAPYEQYF	TGTGCCACCAAAGGGACTAGATGGGCCCCCTACGAGCAGTACTTC
many	16	TRBD1	TRBV11-1	TRBJ1-2	CASSLLRDRGQDGYTF	TGTGCCAGCAGCTTACTACGGGACAGGGGGCAGGATGGCTACACCTTC
many	11	TRBD1	TRBV20-1	TRBJ1-1	CSAQTGASAFF	TGCAGTGCTCAGACAGGGGCGTCAGCTTTCTTT
few	14	NA	TRBV3-1	TRBJ2-7	CASSQDTRVYEQYF	TGTGCCAGCAGCCAAGATACCAGGGTCTACGAGCAGTACTTC
many	14	NA	TRBV28	TRBJ1-2	CASSLSPGIYGYTF	TGTGCCAGCAGTTTAAGCCCAGGGATCTATGGCTACACCTTC
few	12	NA	TRBV19	TRBJ1-1	CASEGGYTEAFF	TGTGCCAGCGAAGGGGGATACACTGAAGCTTTCTTT
few	12	NA	TRBV19	TRBJ1-1	CATQRSGGEAFF	TGTGCCACCCAACGATCGGGTGGTGAAGCTTTCTTT
few	13	NA	TRBV30	TRBJ1-1	CAWSGHPNTEAFF	TGTGCCTGGTCCGGACATCCGAACACTGAAGCTTTCTTT
NA	13	TRBD1	TRBV19	TRBJ2-7	CASSITGGHEQYF	TGTGCCAGTAGTATTACAGGGGGCCACGAGCAGTACTTC
many	14	NA	TRBV7-2	TRBJ1-1	CASSIRALNTEAFF	TGTGCCAGCAGCATCAGGGCTCTGAACACTGAAGCTTTCTTT
few	18	TRBD1	TRBV27	TRBJ1-1	CASSFLRGRVGMNTEAFF	TGTGCCAGCAGTTTCCTCAGGGGGCGGGTGGGCATGAACACTGAAGCTTTCTTT
NA	16	TRBD1	TRBV30	TRBJ1-5	CAWSVPGTDGGQPQHF	TGTGCCTGGAGTGTACCCGGGACAGATGGCGGTCAGCCCCAGCATTTT
few	13	NA	TRBV6-5	TRBJ2-2	CASSYSEGGELFF	TGTGCCAGCAGTTACTCCGAGGGCGGGGAGCTGTTTTTT
few	15	NA	TRBV24-1	TRBJ2-1	CATSDGRGAGNEQFF	TGTGCCACCAGTGACGGTAGGGGGGCGGGCAATGAGCAGTTCTTC